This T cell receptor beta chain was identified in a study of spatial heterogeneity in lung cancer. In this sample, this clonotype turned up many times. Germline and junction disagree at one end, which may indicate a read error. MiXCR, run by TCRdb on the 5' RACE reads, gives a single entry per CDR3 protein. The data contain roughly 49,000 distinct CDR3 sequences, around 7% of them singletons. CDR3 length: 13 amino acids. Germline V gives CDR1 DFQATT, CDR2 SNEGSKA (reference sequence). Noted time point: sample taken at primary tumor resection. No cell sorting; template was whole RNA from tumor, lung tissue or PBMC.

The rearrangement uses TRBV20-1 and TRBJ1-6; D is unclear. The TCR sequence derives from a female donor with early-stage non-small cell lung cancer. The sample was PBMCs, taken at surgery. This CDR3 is CSARARRHSPLHF. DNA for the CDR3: TGCAGTGCCAGAGCCCGAAGGCATTCACCCCTCCACTTT.